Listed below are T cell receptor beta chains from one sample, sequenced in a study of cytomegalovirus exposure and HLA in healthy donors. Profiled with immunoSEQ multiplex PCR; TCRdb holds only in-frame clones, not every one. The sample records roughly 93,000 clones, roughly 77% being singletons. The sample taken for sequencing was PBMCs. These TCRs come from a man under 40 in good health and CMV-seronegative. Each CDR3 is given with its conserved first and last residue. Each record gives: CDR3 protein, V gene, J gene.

CDR3: CASSALAGTSYEQYF; V: TRBV6-1; J: TRBJ2-7
CDR3: CAWSPPPGTGYEQYF; V: TRBV30; J: TRBJ2-7
CDR3: CASRRTGERAEAFF; V: TRBV6-1; J: TRBJ1-1
CDR3: CASSLLQGAQGNEQFF; V: TRBV28; J: TRBJ2-1
CDR3: CSVAGLAIYNEQFF; V: TRBV29-1; J: TRBJ2-1
CDR3: CASSLQMNTEAFF; V: TRBV7-2; J: TRBJ1-1
CDR3: CAWSLVAGGSAKNIQYF; V: TRBV30; J: TRBJ2-4
CDR3: CASSYPSGRVNEQFF; V: TRBV6-7; J: TRBJ2-1
CDR3: CASSLLAVHGTSGSWQYF; V: TRBV5-6; J: TRBJ2-7
CDR3: CASSTNRGRSGEQYF; V: TRBV7-6; J: TRBJ2-7
CDR3: CASSLLSFSYEQYF; V: TRBV19; J: TRBJ2-7
CDR3: CASTRGGAHQPQHF; V: TRBV6-1; J: TRBJ1-5
CDR3: CASSDRSGMDIQYF; V: TRBV6-1; J: TRBJ2-4
CDR3: CASSLDGGLGYEQYF; V: TRBV5-8; J: TRBJ2-7
CDR3: CAIPGLGVNTGELFF; V: TRBV10-3; J: TRBJ2-2
CDR3: CATRTGDLDTQYF; V: TRBV10-3; J: TRBJ2-3
CDR3: CASSYGTGTADTQYF; V: TRBV6-6; J: TRBJ2-3
CDR3: CASSLTSDRGYEQYF; V: TRBV7-3; J: TRBJ2-7
CDR3: CASSFGTTYTDTQYF; V: TRBV5-5; J: TRBJ2-3
CDR3: CAGSPDRVRFEQYF; V: TRBV27; J: TRBJ2-7
CDR3: CASSQVVGTAVNTEAFF; V: TRBV14; J: TRBJ1-1
CDR3: CASSSGARRMSSYNEQFF; V: TRBV19; J: TRBJ2-1
CDR3: CASSPTLQGVEETQYF; V: TRBV28; J: TRBJ2-5
CDR3: CASSHGTGGDSYNSPLHF; V: TRBV4-3; J: TRBJ1-6
CDR3: CASSSGGAMNTEAFF; V: TRBV5-1; J: TRBJ1-1
CDR3: CASSLDRNTEAFF; V: TRBV11-3; J: TRBJ1-1
CDR3: CASSYDILNTEAFF; V: TRBV6-5; J: TRBJ1-1
CDR3: CASRGGLGGEQYF; V: TRBV5-4; J: TRBJ2-7
CDR3: CASSQGGQGQYEQYF; V: TRBV4-2; J: TRBJ2-7
CDR3: CASSPRGGLAGDWTDTQYF; V: TRBV7-2; J: TRBJ2-3
CDR3: CASSTGQGRGEQYF; V: TRBV7-9; J: TRBJ2-7
CDR3: CASSPQRGARKETQYF; V: TRBV7-9; J: TRBJ2-5
CDR3: CASTKTEEQPQHF; V: TRBV6-1; J: TRBJ1-5
CDR3: CASSEGQGAAYGYTF; V: TRBV4-3; J: TRBJ1-2
CDR3: CASSWEGSPYYGYTF; V: TRBV5-5; J: TRBJ1-2
CDR3: CASTSGTGGGDTQYF; V: TRBV6-1; J: TRBJ2-3
CDR3: CASSLDVSAEAFF; V: TRBV11-2; J: TRBJ1-1
CDR3: CASSPSGQGWGAEAFF; V: TRBV11-2; J: TRBJ1-1
CDR3: CASSFQKRTGMETQYF; V: TRBV5-1; J: TRBJ2-5
CDR3: CAITYEDISSYEQYF; V: TRBV6-1; J: TRBJ2-7
CDR3: CASSVGGGANNEQFF; V: TRBV9; J: TRBJ2-1
CDR3: CASSQESWTGPLVQRETQYF; V: TRBV4-1; J: TRBJ2-5
CDR3: CASSYTGRAPYEQYF; V: TRBV5-1; J: TRBJ2-7
CDR3: CASSFFLGEDTQYF; V: TRBV27; J: TRBJ2-3
CDR3: CAWTHRGTEAFF; V: TRBV30; J: TRBJ1-1
CDR3: CASSTRDTQYF; V: TRBV19; J: TRBJ2-3
CDR3: CASSQAFSGANVLTF; V: TRBV6-5; J: TRBJ2-6
CDR3: CASSLELYQPQHF; V: TRBV7-2; J: TRBJ1-5
CDR3: CASTIDRAYSPLHF; V: TRBV6-1; J: TRBJ1-6
CDR3: CASSERNNEQFF; V: TRBV25-1; J: TRBJ2-1
CDR3: CASSKAGADTGELFF; V: TRBV2; J: TRBJ2-2
CDR3: CASSLGQGRSYEQYF; V: TRBV11-2; J: TRBJ2-7